This entry is about one T cell receptor (beta chain). Its antigen is currently unknown. This CDR3 has 14 residues. V was pared by 0 bases and J by 5 bases, with 13 bases between. Looked up from germline, CDR1 is SQVTM and CDR2 is ANQGSEA. Sequencing templates came from extracted RNA that was reverse transcribed into cDNA. The protocol was immunoSEQ multiplex PCR, while the TCRdb copy is restricted to in-frame clones and leaves out a portion. This table holds roughly 120,000 clones, around 61% found once. The source of the sample is a study of CD8+ T cells in alopecia areata. Whole-study findings and limits: Scalp sample sequencing also detects resident alphabeta T cells of normal skin. Compared with normal scalp, lesional scalp had higher clonality and more expanded CD8+ clones.

The source material was CD4+ T cells sorted from blood. The V call is TRBV29-1, the J call TRBJ1-1; tentatively, D is TRBD1 (6 bases). This TCR was recovered from a human donor in good health. CDR3 DNA: TGCAGCGTTGAAGAAGGCAGGGGTAGGACTGAAGCTTTCTTT. Amino acids: CSVEEGRGRTEAFF.